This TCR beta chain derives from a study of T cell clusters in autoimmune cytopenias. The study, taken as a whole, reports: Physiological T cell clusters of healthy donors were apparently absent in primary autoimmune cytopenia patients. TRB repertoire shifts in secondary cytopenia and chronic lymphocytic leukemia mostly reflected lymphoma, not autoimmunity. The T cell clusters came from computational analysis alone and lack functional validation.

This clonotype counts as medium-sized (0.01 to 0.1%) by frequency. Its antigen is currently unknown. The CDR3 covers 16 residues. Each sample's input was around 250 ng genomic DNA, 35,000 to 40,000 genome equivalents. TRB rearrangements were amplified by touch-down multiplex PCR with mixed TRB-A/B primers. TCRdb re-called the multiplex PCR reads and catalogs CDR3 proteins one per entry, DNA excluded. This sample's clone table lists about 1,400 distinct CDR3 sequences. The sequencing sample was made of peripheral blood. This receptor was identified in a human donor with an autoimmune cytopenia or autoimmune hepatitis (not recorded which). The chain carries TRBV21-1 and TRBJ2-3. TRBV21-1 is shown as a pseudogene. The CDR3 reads CASSKTRVASTDTQYF.